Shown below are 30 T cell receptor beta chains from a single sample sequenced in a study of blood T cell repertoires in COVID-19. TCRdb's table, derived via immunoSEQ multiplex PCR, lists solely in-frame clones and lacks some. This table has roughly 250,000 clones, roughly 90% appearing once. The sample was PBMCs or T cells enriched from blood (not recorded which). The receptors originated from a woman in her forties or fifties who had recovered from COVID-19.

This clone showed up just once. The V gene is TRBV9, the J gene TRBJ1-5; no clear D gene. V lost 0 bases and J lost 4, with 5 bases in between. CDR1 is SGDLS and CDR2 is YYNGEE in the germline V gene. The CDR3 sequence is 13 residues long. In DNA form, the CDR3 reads TGTGCCAGCAGCGTAGGACTTAATCAGCCCCAGCATTTT. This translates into CASSVGLNQPQHF.

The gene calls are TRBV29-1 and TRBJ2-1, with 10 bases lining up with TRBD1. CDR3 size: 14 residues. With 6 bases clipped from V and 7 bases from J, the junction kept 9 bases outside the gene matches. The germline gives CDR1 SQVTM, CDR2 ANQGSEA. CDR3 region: CSVGDRGIWNEQFF. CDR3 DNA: TGCAGCGTGGGGGACAGGGGAATTTGGAATGAGCAGTTCTTC.

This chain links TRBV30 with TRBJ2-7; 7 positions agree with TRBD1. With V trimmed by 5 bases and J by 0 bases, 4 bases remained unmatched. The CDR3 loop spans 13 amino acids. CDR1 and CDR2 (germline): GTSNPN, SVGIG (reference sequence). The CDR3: CAWDRANSYEQYF. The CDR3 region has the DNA TGTGCCTGGGACAGGGCCAACTCCTACGAGCAGTACTTC.

The CDR3 spells CSVVMGQGAGNTEAFF. CDR3 sequence (DNA): TGCAGCGTTGTGATGGGACAGGGGGCAGGAAACACTGAAGCTTTCTTT. The J gene is TRBJ1-1, the V gene TRBV29-1, with 12 bases aligning to TRBD1. With 4 bases clipped from V and 2 bases from J, the junction kept 8 bases outside the gene matches. The V gene's germline CDR1 is SQVTM and CDR2 ANQGSEA. There are 16 residues in the CDR3.

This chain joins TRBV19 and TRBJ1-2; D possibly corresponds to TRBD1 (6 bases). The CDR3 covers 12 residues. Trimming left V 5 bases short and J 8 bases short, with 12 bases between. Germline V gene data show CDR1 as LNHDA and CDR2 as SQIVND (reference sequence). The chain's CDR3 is CASSPDRKGYTF. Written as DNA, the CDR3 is TGTGCCAGTAGTCCCGACAGGAAAGGCTACACCTTC. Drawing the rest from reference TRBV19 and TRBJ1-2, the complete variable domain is DGGITQSPKYLFRKEGQNVTLSCEQNLNHDAMYWYRQDPGQGLRLIYYSQIVNDFQKGDIAEGYSVSREKKESFPLTVTSAQKNPTAFYLCASSPDRKGYTFGSGTRLTVV.

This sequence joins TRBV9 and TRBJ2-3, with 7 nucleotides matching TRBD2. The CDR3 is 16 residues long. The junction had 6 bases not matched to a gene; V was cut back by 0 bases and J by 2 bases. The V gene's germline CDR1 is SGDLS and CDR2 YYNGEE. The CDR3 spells CASSVGGGSVTDTQYF. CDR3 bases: TGTGCCAGCAGCGTAGGGGGCGGGAGTGTCACAGATACGCAGTATTTT.

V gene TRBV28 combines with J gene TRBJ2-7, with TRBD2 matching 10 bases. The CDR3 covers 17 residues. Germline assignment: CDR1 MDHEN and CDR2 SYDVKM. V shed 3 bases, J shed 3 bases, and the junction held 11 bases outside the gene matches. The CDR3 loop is CASSFSGLAVSSYEQYF. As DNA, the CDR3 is TGTGCCAGCAGTTTTTCCGGACTAGCGGTTTCGAGCTACGAGCAGTACTTC.

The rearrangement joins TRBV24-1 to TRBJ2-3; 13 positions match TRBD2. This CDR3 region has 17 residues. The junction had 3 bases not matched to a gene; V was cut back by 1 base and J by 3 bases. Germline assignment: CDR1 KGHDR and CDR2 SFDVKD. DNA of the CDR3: TGTGCCACCAGTGATTTTCAGACTAGCGGGGGGACAGATACGCAGTATTTT. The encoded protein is CATSDFQTSGGTDTQYF.

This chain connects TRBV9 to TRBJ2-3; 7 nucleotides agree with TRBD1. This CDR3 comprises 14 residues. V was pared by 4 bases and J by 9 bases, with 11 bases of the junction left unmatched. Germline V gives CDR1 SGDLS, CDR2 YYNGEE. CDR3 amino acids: CASSQEDRRETQYF. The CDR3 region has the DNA TGTGCCAGCAGCCAAGAGGACAGGCGAGAAACGCAGTATTTT.

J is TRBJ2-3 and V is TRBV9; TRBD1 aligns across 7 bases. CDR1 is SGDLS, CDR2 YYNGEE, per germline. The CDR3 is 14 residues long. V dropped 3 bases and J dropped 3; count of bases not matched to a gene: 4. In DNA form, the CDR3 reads TGTGCCAGCAGCGGACAGGGATTAACAGATACGCAGTATTTT. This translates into CASSGQGLTDTQYF.

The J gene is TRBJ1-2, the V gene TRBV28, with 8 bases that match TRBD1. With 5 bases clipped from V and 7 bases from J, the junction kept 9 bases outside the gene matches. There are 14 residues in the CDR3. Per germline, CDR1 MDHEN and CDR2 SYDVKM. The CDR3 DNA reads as TGTGCCAGCAGTACCGCGGACAGGGTACGTGGCTACACCTTC. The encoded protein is CASSTADRVRGYTF.

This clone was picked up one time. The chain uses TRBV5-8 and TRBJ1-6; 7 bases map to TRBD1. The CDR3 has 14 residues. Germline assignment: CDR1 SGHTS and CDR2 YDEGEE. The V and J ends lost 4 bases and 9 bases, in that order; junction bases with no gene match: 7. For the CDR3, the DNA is TGTGCCAGCAGCCACAGGGGACGGAGTTCACCCCTCCACTTT. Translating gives CASSHRGRSSPLHF.

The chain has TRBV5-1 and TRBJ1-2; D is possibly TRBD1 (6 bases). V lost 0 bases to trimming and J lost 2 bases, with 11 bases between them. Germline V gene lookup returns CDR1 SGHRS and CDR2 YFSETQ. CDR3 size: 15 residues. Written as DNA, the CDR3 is TGCGCCAGCAGCTTGGCCAATGACAGGAACTATGGCTACACCTTC. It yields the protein CASSLANDRNYGYTF.

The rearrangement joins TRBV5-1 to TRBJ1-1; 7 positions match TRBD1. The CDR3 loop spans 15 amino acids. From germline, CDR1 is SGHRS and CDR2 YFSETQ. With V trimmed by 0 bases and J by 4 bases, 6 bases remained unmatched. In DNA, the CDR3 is TGCGCCAGCAGCTTGGAGGGTGGGACAGTCACTGAAGCTTTCTTT. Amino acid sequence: CASSLEGGTVTEAFF.

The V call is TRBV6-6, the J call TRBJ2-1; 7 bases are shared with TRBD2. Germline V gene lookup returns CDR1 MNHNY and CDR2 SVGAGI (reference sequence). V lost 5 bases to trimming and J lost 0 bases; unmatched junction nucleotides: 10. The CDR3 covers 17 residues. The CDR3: CASSLRRREGSYNEQFF. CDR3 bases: TGTGCCAGCAGTCTCCGTAGGAGGGAGGGCTCCTACAATGAGCAGTTCTTC.

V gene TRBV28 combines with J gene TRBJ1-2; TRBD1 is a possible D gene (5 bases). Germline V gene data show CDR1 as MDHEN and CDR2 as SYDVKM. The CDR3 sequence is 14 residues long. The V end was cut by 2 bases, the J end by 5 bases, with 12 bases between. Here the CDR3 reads CASSLDSLGYGYTF. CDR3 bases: TGTGCCAGCAGTTTAGACAGCCTAGGGTATGGCTACACCTTC.

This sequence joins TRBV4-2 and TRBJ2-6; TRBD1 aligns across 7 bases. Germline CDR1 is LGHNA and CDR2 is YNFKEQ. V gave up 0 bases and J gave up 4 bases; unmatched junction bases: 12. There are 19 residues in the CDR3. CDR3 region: CASSQEGIDRASGANVLTF. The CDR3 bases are TGTGCCAGCAGCCAAGAGGGTATCGACAGGGCGTCAGGGGCCAACGTCCTGACTTTC.

The CDR3 DNA reads as TGTGCCAGCAGCTTAGCGGGAGCGACCTCCTACGAGCAGTACTTC. It is translated as CASSLAGATSYEQYF. The chain joins TRBV11-3 to TRBJ2-7; tentatively, D is TRBD2 (6 bases). CDR1 SGHNT and CDR2 YENEEA come from the germline V gene. V gave up 1 base and J gave up 0 bases, with 10 bases separating them. This CDR3 is built from 15 residues.

The CDR3 bases are TGTGCCAGCAGCTCAGGGAGGAATCGAGTCGCAGATACGCAGTATTTT. Translating gives CASSSGRNRVADTQYF. The chain couples TRBV7-2 to TRBJ2-3; perhaps TRBD2 as D (6 bases). Germline CDR1 reads SGHTA; CDR2 reads FQGNSA. Trimming removed 4 bases at V and 4 bases at J, with 18 bases between. The CDR3 has 16 amino acids.

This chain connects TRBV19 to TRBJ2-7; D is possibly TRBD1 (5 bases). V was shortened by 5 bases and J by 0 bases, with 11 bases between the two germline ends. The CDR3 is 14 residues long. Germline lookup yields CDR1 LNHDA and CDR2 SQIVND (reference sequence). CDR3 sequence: CASSQGAASYEQYF. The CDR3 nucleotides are TGTGCCAGTAGTCAGGGCGCGGCCTCCTACGAGCAGTACTTC.

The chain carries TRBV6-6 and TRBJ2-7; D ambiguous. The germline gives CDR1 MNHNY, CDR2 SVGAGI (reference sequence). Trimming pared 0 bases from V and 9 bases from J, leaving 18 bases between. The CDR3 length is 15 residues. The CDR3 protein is CASSYSSDSRIAQYF. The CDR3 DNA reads TGTGCCAGCAGTTACTCGAGTGACTCCCGGATTGCGCAGTACTTC.

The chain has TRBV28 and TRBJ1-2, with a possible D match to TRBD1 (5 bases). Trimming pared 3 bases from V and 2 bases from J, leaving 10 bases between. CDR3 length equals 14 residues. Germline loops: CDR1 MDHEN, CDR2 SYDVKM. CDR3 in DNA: TGTGCCAGCAGTTTTGGAGGGGCAAACTATGGCTACACCTTC. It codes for CASSFGGANYGYTF.

The CDR3 nucleotides read TGTGCCAGCAGTTTAAGGGCTAGCGGGAGCTACGAGCAGTACTTC. Translating it yields CASSLRASGSYEQYF. This chain uses TRBV28 with TRBJ2-7, with 10 nucleotides matching TRBD2. From germline, CDR1 is MDHEN and CDR2 SYDVKM. Losses at the gene ends were 2 bases for V and 3 bases for J; bases not matched to a gene: 4. The CDR3 loop spans 15 amino acids.

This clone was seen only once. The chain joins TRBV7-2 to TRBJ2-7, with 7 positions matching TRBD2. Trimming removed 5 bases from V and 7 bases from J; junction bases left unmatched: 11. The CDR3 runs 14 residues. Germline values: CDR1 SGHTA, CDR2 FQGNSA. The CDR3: CASSAREAPWEQYF. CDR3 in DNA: TGTGCCAGCAGCGCTCGGGAGGCCCCCTGGGAGCAGTACTTC.

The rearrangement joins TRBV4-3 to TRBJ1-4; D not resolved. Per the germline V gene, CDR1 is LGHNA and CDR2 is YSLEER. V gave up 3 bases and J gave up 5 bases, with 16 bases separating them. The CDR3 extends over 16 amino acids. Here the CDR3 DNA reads TGCGCCAGCAGCCACCTCCGGAGGGCTACCAATGAAAAACTGTTTTTT. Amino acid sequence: CASSHLRRATNEKLFF.

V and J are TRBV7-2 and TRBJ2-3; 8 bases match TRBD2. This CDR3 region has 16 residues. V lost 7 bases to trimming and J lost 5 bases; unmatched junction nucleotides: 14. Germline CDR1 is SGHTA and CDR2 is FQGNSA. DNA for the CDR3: TGTGCCAGCAAATCCAGCGGGAGTTTCACGGGAGATACGCAGTATTTT. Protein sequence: CASKSSGSFTGDTQYF.

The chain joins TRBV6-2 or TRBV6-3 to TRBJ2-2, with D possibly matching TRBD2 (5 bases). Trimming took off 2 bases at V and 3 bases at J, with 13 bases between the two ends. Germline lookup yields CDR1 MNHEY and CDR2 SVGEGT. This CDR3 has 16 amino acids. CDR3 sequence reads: CASSYGPGSDTGELFF. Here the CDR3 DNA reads TGTGCCAGCAGTTACGGGCCGGGGTCAGACACCGGGGAGCTGTTTTTT.

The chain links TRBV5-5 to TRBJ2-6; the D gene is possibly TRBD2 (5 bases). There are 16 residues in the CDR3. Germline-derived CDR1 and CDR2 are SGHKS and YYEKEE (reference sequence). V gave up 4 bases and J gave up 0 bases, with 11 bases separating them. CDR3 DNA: TGTGCCAGCAGCCCACTAACTAGCTCTGGGGCCAACGTCCTGACTTTC. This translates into CASSPLTSSGANVLTF.

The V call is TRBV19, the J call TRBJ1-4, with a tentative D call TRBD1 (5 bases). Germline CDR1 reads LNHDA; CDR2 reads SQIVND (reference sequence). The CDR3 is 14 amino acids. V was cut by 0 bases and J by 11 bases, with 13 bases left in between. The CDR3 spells CASSIDRAGGKLFF. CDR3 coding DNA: TGTGCCAGTAGTATAGATCGAGCTGGGGGGAAACTGTTTTTT. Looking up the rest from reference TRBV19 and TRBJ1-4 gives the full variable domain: DGGITQSPKYLFRKEGQNVTLSCEQNLNHDAMYWYRQDPGQGLRLIYYSQIVNDFQKGDIAEGYSVSREKKESFPLTVTSAQKNPTAFYLCASSIDRAGGKLFFGSGTQLSVL.

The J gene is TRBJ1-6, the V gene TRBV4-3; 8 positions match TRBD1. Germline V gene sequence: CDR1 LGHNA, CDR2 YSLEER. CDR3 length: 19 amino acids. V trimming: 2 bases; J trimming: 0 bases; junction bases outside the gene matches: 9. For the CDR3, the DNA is TGCGCCAGCAGCCAAAGCCTCGGACAGGGCAGCTCCTATAATTCACCCCTCCACTTT. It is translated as CASSQSLGQGSSYNSPLHF.